What follows is one T cell receptor (beta chain) and its context. The clone's antigen remains unknown. No per-base quality is available; no much larger clone lies one base away. The cohort consisted of 600 to 700 healthy bone marrow donors. At the time of sampling, every cohort member was nominally healthy, though immune exposures that went unrecorded were likely present. The donor tested CMV seronegative and was one of the 352 seronegative cohort members. A peripheral blood sample was provided by each donor, and peripheral blood mononuclear cells were used for TCR beta sequencing. The Qiagen DNeasy Blood Extraction Kit was used to extract genomic DNA from the blood cell samples. The sample is drawn from a study of cytomegalovirus exposure and HLA in healthy donors (dated by TCRdb to the late 2010s). Study-level background: According to an earlier analysis of 550 to 700 of the donors, about 179 million T cells yielded some 120 million unique TCR beta sequences and 276 Gb of sequence data. Roughly 300 gigabases of sequencing data and tens of millions of unique TCR sequences made up an early release that covered fewer than 650 HLA-typed donors. All discovery cohort repertoires had been generated using a single sequencing platform. The genetic ancestry cluster associated with self-reported Caucasian donors included 81% of the roughly 410 genotyped donors. An earlier analysis of a few hundred of the donors applied high-throughput TCR beta sequencing to assess whether each TCR beta V gene segment acted as functional or pseudogenic. A later genetic analysis took genome-wide SNP genotypes for 398 of the 666 donors and used that subset as a discovery cohort. A later analysis re-analyzed previously published TCR beta repertoires from 650 to 800 donors and added high-resolution HLA genotyping to study TCR occurrence patterns. In addition to the first cohort of 650 to 800 subjects, a separate validation cohort of 120 different subjects was used. Several DR-DQ haplotypes were handled as single units for association and clustering because linkage in the cohort was strong. The number of donors typed differed by locus, with roughly 629-640 for A, B, C, DRB1 and DQB1, around 520 for DQA1, over 600 for DPA1, and roughly 450 for DPB1. The study was designed to test whether signatures of past pathogen exposure could be identified by cataloging public T cell receptors. Donor age, sex, ethnicity and CMV serostatus were compiled alongside the repertoire data. Across approximately 420 genotyped donors of the cohort, an average of about 200,000 unique TCR beta nucleotide sequences per donor were sequenced, and 15% to 20% of those sequences were non-productive. Rather than drawing on any new phenotypic data, the later analysis identified candidate immune exposures from TCR beta sequences and the way those sequences occurred across donors. HLA typing included class I and class II loci at four-digit resolution. Using immunosequencing, the study profiled T cell repertoires from 500 to 800 subjects and related those repertoires to cytomegalovirus serostatus. High-throughput TCR immunosequencing, statistical association of individual TCRs with disease status, and machine learning were combined to predict cytomegalovirus infection status.

Study-level results and caveats: In a later analysis, the rate of TCR association differed among HLA loci, with DRB1 alleles having the most associated TCRs and HLA-C alleles having the fewest. When HLA alleles, especially DR and DQ, strongly co-occurred, TCR associations were difficult to assign to individual alleles. Most TCR sequences were observed very rarely across donors, whereas some public TCRs were present in many individuals. Because counts were too low, approximately 15 rarely observed V segments, including chromosome 9 orphons, were excluded from the earlier analysis of fewer than 650 of the donors. Some IMGT-functional V segments, including TRBV6-2 and TRBV6-3, could not be told apart with the 87-base-pair reads, so those segments were excluded. V-gene and J-gene trimming of TCR beta chains was associated with a missense DCLRE1C variant in a later genetic analysis, and the association was replicated in an independent cohort. An earlier analysis of 450 to 750 of the donors showed that most TCR beta V segments appeared in productive rearrangements either about 90% or about 30% of the time, which broadly matched IMGT annotations. The presence/absence analyses assumed that sequencing depth was roughly uniform across donors, and that assumption may not be true. Immune exposure information for the cohort was limited to CMV serostatus. Linkage disequilibrium might explain the correlated functional status among segregating V segments, but an unknown experimental factor could not be excluded. A later analysis found that HLA-associated TCR beta chains were more clonally expanded and had lower generation probabilities than equally common non-associated chains. In a later analysis, some 18,000 TCR beta sequences were associated with specific HLA alleles at a false discovery rate of 0.05. Compared with the roughly 710-donor mean, donors in an Asian-associated ancestry cluster had fewer N-insertions in productive TCRs, according to a later genetic analysis. In this cohort, only TCR beta chains were sequenced, and detectable features were limited by the absence of alpha or paired-chain data. The authors suggested that the approach could potentially be extended to other disease states and immunological phenotypes. The study gave a list of 150 to 200 TCR beta chains associated with cytomegalovirus. According to a later analysis, parvovirus B19, influenza, CMV and Epstein-Barr virus appeared linked to several top co-occurrence clusters. The classifier was reported to diagnose cytomegalovirus status with high specificity and sensitivity in both the original and validation cohorts. A cluster of highly shared sequence variants was judged likely to represent a technical artifact of the sequencing pipeline. Most CMV-associated TCR beta chains appeared to be HLA-restricted in a later analysis, and the HLA associations seemed to be driven largely by CMV exposure. Three of the identified cytomegalovirus-associated TCR beta chains were confirmed in vitro to be specific for cytomegalovirus antigens. HLA typing was unavailable for some donors at each locus, so association tests used only the typed subset. A further reported finding was that TCR beta sequences accurately predicted the HLA-A and HLA-B alleles for most subjects in the first cohort.

Libraries came from the immunoSEQ multiplex PCR assay. The multiplex PCR relied on a mix of 60 forward primers for TCR Vbeta segments and 13 reverse primers for TCR Jbeta segments. A multiplex PCR assay on genomic DNA amplified the CDR3 region of rearranged TCR beta genes. The amplified TCR beta libraries were sequenced on the Illumina HiSeq System as 87-base-pair reads. Per the original workflow: A later analysis tallied 75 million to 95 million unique TCR beta chains across the 640 or so repertoires, and approximately 12 million of those chains were shared by two or more donors. Raw reads were error-corrected and collapsed into unique sequences with a nearest-neighbor algorithm that merged closely related sequences to remove PCR and sequencing errors. Alignment of CDR3 sequences to IMGT reference sequences was used to assign V, D and J gene segments. For a sequence to be retained, at least a six-nucleotide match to both a V gene segment and a J gene segment was required. A rearrangement counted as productive if the CDR3 had no stop codons and remained in frame with V and J, and every other rearrangement counted as non-productive. CDR3 was defined according to IMGT convention as the region running from the second conserved V-encoded cysteine to the conserved J-encoded phenylalanine. Sequences without an unambiguous match to a single V gene segment were excluded from the earlier analysis of a few hundred of the donors. In an earlier analysis of more than 500 of the donors, a V segment was called functional when productive rearrangements were above 56.7%, and segregating when the standard deviation between donors exceeded 5%. A statistical classification framework was built to diagnose cytomegalovirus status from the catalog of TCR beta chain sequences. V and J gene assignment, in a later analysis, came from comparing TCR nucleotide sequences with IMGT/GENE-DB human TR gene sequences. A later analysis assigned CDR3 sequences and most-parsimonious VDJ recombination scenarios with the TCRdist pipeline. A later analysis defined each TCR beta chain by its CDR3 amino acid sequence plus V-gene family, and excluded reads lacking a unique V-gene family. In a later analysis, 500 to 700 highly shared, low-generation-probability nucleotide sequences were removed to address suspected cross-contamination and a sequencing artifact. In a later analysis, a clonal expansion index was calculated for each public chain from normalized within-repertoire ranks of inferred template counts. In a later analysis, generation probabilities were computed using a VDJ recombination model fitted to out-of-frame rearrangements, and the results were checked against IGoR. A later analysis scored TCR-TCR, TCR-HLA and TCR-CMV co-occurrence with hypergeometric tests, applying a repertoire-size bias correction to TCR pairs. To estimate false discovery rates, a later analysis permuted the HLA or CMV assignments 20 times. A later analysis grouped co-occurring TCRs with DBSCAN, adding TCRdist sequence similarity when clustering within HLA-allele-positive subsets. Co-occurrence clustering excluded repertoires with fewer than 30,000 or more than 120,000 public chains, plus five with anomalous nucleotide sharing. Drawn from immuneACCESS, this table holds only the in-frame rearrangements with V and J called that TCRdb kept. Clones are partly lost; checked studies trace under half to an unresolved V gene and leave the rest unexplained. D and trimming come from the DNA, and the V and J calls and clone size come from that table. This sample comprises about 59,000 clones, approximately 80% of them detected only once. The top ten clones comprise 3.9% of the sample.

V was cut back by 4 bases and J by 1 base, leaving a gap of 14 bases between them. The CDR3 has 16 amino acids, counting the end cysteine and phenylalanine. Solely the CDR3 DNA is kept, with 48 bases framed from the first base. CDR1 LNHDA and CDR2 SQIVND were looked up in the germline V gene (reference sequence). Recombination joined TRBV19 with TRBJ1-5, with the D gene too uncertain to name. The source material was PBMCs. This TCR was recovered from a woman aged 35 to 49 in good health and CMV-seronegative. The sequenced DNA: TGTGCCAGTAGTACCCTCGCTCGAGGGAGCAATCAGCCCCAGCATTTT. Translated, this gives CASSTLARGSNQPQHF.